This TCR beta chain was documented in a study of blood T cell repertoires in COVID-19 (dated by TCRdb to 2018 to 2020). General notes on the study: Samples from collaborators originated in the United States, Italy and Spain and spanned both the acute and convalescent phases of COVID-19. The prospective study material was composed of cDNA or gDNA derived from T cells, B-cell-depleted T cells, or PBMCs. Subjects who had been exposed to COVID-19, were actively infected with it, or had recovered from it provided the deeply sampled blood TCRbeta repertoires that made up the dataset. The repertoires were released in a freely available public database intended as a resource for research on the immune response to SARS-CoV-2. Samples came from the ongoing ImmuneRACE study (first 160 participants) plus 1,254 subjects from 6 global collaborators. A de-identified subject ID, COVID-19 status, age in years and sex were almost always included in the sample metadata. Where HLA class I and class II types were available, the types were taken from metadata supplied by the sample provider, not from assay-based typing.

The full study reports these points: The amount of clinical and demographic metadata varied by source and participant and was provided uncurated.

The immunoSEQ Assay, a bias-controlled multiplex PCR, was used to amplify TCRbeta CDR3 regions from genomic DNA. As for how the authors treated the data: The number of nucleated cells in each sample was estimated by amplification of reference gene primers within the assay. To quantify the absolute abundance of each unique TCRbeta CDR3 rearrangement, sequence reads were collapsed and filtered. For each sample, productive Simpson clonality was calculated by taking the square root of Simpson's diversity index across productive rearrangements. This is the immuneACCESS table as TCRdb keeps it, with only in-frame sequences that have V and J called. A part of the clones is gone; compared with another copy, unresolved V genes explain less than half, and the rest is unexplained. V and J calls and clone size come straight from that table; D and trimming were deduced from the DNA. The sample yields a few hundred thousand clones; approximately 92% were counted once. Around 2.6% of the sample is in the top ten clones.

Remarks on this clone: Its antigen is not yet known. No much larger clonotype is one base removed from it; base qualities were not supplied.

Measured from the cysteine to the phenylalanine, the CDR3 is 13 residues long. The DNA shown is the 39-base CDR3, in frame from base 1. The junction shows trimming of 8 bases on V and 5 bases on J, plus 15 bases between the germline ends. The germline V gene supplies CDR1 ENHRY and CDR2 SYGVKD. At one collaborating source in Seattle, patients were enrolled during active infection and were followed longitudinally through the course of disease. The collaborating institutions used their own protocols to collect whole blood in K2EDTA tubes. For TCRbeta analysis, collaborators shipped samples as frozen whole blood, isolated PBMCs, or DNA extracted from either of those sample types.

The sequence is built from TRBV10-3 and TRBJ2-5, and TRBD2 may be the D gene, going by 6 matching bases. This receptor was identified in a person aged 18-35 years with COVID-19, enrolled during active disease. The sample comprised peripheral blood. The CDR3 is CAIATGVRETQYF. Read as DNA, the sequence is TGTGCCATCGCGACGGGAGTTCGGGAGACCCAGTACTTC.